This TCR beta chain was identified in a study of cytomegalovirus exposure and HLA in healthy donors. The germline V gene has CDR1 KGHSH and CDR2 LQKENI. V shed 6 bases and J 3 bases; nucleotides not matched to a gene: 2. The CDR3 covers 12 residues. As to this clone: The same CDR3 also results from other DNA sequences found in this sample.

60 Vbeta and 13 Jbeta primers were used in PCR. TCRdb's copy holds only in-frame clones and misses some; the assay was immunoSEQ multiplex PCR. The sample shows some 140,000 clones, roughly 85% of them seen only once. The sequenced material came from PBMCs. The chain has TRBV18 and TRBJ2-7; the match to TRBD1 covers 7 bases. The TCR originated in a man in his forties in good health and CMV-seropositive. The CDR3 DNA reads as TGTGCCAGCTCTCGGGACAGCTACGAGCAGTACTTC. It codes for CASSRDSYEQYF. Full variable domain (rest looked up from reference TRBV18 and TRBJ2-7): NAGVMQNPRHLVRRRGQEARLRCSPMKGHSHVYWYRQLPEEGLKFMVYLQKENIIDESGMPKERFSAEFPKEGPSILRIQQVVRGDSAAYFCASSRDSYEQYFGPGTRLTVT.